This TCR beta chain came from a study of blood T cells in healthy people across ages. General study results and limits: Across the age range, TCR beta diversity per million T cells fell in a roughly linear way.

Germline CDR1 is LNHNV and CDR2 is YYDKDF (reference sequence). The V end was cut by 0 bases, the J end by 0 bases, with 12 bases between. This CDR3 is built from 16 residues. The second PCR ran about 6 to 11 cycles with a sample-barcoded 5' primer and J-beta primers. TCRdb fed the 5' RACE reads into MiXCR, producing one record per CDR3 protein. In the table there are some 1.4 million distinct CDR3 sequences, 40% to 50% of which are singletons. Every participating donor contributed 8.5 to 10 milliliters of peripheral blood through a draw. Turning to this clonotype: Its antigen is still unknown.

The rearrangement uses TRBV15 and TRBJ2-7, with a possible D match to TRBD1 (6 bases). Specimen: blood. The clonotype was recovered from a woman under 30 in good health. CDR3 coding DNA: TGTGCCACCAGCAGAGATCGAGGGGGTAGCTCCTACGAGCAGTACTTC. It yields the protein CATSRDRGGSSYEQYF.